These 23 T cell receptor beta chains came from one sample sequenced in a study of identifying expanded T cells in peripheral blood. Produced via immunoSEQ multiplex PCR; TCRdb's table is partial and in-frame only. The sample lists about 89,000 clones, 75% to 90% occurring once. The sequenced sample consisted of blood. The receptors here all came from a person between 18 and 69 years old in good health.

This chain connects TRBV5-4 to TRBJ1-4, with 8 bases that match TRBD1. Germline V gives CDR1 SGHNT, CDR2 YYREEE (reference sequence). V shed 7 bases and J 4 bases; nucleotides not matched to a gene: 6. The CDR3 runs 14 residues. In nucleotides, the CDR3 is TGTGCCAGCGGACAGGGACAGGTTAATGAAAAACTGTTTTTT. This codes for CASGQGQVNEKLFF.

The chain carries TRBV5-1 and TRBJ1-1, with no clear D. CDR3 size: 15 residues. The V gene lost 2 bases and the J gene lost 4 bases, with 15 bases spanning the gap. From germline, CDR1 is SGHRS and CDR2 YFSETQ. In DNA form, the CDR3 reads TGCGCCAGCAGCTTTCAGGAGAGGGTTAGCACTGAAGCTTTCTTT. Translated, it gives CASSFQERVSTEAFF. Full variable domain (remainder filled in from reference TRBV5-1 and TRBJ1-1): KAGVTQTPRYLIKTRGQQVTLSCSPISGHRSVSWYQQTPGQGLQFLFEYFSETQRNKGNFPGRFSGRQFSNSRSEMNVSTLELGDSALYLCASSFQERVSTEAFFGQGTRLTVV.

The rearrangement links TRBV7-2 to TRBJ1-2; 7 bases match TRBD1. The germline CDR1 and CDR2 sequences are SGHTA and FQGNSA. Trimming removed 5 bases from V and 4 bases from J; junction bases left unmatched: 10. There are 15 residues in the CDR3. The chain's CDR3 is CASSLTQGLGYGYTF. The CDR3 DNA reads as TGTGCCAGCAGCCTTACACAGGGGTTGGGCTATGGCTACACCTTC.

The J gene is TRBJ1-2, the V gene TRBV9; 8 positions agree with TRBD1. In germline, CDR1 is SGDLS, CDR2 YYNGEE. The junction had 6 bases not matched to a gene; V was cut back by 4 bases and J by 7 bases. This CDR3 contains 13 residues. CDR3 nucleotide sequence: TGTGCCAGCAGCTCGCAGGGGGCGAGTGGCTACACCTTC. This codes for CASSSQGASGYTF.

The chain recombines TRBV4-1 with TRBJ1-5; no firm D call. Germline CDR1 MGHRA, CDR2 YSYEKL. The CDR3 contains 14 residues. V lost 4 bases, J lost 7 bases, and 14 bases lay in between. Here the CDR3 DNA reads TGCGCCAGCAGCCTGGTATTTTTTTGCCAGCCCCAGCATTTT. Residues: CASSLVFFCQPQHF.

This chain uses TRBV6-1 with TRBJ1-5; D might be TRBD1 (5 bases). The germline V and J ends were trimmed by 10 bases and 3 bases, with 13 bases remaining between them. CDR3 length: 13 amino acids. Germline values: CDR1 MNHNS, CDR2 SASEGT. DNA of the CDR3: TGTGCCACTCTGGGGGGTAACAATCAGCCCCAGCATTTT. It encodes CATLGGNNQPQHF.

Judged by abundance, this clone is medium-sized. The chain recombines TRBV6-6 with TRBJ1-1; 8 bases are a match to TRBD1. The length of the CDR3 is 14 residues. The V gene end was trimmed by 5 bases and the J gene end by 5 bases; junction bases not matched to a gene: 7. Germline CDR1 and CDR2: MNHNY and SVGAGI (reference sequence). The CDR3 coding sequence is TGTGCCAGCAGTCCGCACACAGGGGGAACTGAAGCTTTCTTT. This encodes CASSPHTGGTEAFF.

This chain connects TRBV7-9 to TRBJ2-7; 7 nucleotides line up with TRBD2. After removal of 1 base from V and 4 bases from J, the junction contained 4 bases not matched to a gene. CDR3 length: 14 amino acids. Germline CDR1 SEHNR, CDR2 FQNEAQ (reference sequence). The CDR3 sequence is CASSLGGGKYEQYF. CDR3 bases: TGTGCCAGCAGCTTAGGGGGGGGAAAGTACGAGCAGTACTTC.

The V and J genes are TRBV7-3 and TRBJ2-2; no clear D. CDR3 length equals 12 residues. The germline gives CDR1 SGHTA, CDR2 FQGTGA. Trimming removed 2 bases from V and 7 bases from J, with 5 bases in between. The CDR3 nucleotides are TGTGCCAGCAGCTTAGGAGTCGGGGAGCTGTTTTTT. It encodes CASSLGVGELFF.

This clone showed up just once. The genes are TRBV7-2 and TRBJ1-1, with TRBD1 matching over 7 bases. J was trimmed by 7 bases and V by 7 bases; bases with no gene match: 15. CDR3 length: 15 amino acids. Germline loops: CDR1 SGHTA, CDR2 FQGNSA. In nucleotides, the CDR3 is TGTGCCAGCATTGCAACCGGGACAGCGAGATTTGAAGCTTTCTTT. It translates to CASIATGTARFEAFF.

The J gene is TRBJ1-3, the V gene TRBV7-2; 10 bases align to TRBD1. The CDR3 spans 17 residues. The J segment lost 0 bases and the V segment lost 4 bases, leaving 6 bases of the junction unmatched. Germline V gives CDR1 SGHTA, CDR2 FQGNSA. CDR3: CASSSRDRGNSGNTIYF. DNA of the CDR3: TGTGCCAGCAGCTCTCGGGACAGGGGAAACTCTGGAAACACCATATATTTT.

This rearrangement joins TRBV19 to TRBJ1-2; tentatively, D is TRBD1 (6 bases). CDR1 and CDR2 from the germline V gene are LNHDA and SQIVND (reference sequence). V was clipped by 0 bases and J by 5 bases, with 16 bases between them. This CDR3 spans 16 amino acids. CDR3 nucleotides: TGTGCCAGTAGTATAGATGCCCAGGGGAGTGTTTATGGCTACACCTTC. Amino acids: CASSIDAQGSVYGYTF.

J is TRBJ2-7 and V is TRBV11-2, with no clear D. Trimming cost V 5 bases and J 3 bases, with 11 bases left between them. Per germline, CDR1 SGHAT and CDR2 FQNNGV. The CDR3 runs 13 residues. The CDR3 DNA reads TGTGCCAGCAGCCGGATCGTGAACTACGAGCAGTACTTC. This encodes CASSRIVNYEQYF.

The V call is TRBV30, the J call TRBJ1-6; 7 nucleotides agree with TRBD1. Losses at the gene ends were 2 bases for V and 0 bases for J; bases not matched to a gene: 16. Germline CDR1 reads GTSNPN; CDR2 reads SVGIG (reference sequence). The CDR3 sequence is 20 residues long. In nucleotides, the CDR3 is TGTGCCTGGAGTTTCCCGGGACAGAATTATGTGAGCTCCTATAATTCACCCCTCCACTTT. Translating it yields CAWSFPGQNYVSSYNSPLHF.

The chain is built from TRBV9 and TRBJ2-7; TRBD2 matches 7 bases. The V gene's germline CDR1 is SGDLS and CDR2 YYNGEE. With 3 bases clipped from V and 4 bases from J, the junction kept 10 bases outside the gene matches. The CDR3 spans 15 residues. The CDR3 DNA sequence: TGTGCCAGCAGCGCCAGCGGGGAGGCATTTTACGAGCAGTACTTC. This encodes CASSASGEAFYEQYF.

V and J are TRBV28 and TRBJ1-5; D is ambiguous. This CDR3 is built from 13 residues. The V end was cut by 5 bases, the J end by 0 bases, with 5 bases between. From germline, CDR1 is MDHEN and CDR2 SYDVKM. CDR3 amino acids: CASSTYSNQPQHF. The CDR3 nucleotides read TGTGCCAGCAGTACGTATAGCAATCAGCCCCAGCATTTT.

CDR3 sequence reads: CAWSVGISYEQYF. The CDR3 nucleotides are TGTGCCTGGAGTGTCGGGATCTCCTACGAGCAGTACTTC. The V and J genes are TRBV30 and TRBJ2-7; a possible D gene is TRBD2 (5 bases). This CDR3 is 13 amino acids long. V lost 0 bases and J 0 bases, leaving 6 bases between the germline ends. Per germline, CDR1 GTSNPN and CDR2 SVGIG (reference sequence).

The CDR3 sequence is CASSWGQGNTEAFF. The CDR3 DNA reads as TGCGCCAGCAGCTGGGGACAGGGGAACACTGAAGCTTTCTTT. The chain recombines TRBV5-1 with TRBJ1-1; TRBD1 matches at 9 bases. The CDR3 is 14 amino acids. The V gene end was trimmed by 3 bases and the J gene end by 1 base; junction bases not matched to a gene: 1. CDR1 is SGHRS, CDR2 YFSETQ, per germline.

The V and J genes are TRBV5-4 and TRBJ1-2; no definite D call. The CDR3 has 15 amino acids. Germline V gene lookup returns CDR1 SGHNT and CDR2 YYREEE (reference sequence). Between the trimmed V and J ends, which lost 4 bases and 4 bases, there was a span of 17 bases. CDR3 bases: TGTGCCAGCAGCCAACTCGGAGAACGGGTCTATGGCTACACCTTC. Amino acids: CASSQLGERVYGYTF.

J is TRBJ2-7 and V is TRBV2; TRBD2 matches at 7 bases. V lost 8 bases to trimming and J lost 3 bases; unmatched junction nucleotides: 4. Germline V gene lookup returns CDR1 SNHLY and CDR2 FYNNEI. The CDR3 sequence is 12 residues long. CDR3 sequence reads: CASERGNYEQYF. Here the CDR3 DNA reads TGTGCCAGCGAGCGGGGAAACTACGAGCAGTACTTC.

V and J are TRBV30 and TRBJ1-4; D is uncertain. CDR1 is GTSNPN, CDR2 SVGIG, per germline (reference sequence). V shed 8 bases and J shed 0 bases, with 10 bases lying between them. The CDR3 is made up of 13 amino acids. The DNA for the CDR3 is TGTGCCACCCACCCAGCAACTAATGAAAAACTGTTTTTT. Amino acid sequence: CATHPATNEKLFF. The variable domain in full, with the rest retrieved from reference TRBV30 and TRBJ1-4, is SQTIHQWPATLVQPVGSPLSLECTVEGTSNPNLYWYRQAAGRGLQLLFYSVGIGQISSEVPQNLSASRPQDRQFILSSKKLLLSDSGFYLCATHPATNEKLFFGSGTQLSVL.

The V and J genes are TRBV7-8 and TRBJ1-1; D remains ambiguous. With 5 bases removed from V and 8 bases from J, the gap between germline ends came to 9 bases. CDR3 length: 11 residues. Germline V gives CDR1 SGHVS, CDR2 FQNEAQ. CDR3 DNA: TGTGCCAGCAGCAATAAGGTCGAAGCTTTCTTT. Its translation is CASSNKVEAFF.

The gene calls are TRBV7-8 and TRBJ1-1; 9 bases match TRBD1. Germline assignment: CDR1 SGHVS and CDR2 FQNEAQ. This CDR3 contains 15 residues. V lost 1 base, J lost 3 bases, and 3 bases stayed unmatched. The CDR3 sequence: CASSLDRGQDTEAFF. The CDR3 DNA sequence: TGTGCCAGCAGCTTAGACAGGGGGCAGGACACTGAAGCTTTCTTT.